These 2 T cell receptor beta chains share one sample of origin, sequenced in a study of monozygotic twins with inflammatory bowel disease. TCRdb re-called the 5' RACE reads and shows each CDR3 protein once, DNA omitted. The table for this sample gives over 90,000 distinct CDR3 sequences. The specimen sequenced was blood. The receptor source for this set is a human donor with ulcerative colitis or Crohn's disease, or a healthy co-twin of an affected twin (not recorded which).

V usage is TRBV5-6 and J usage is TRBJ1-1. CDR3 length: 12 amino acids. Germline-derived CDR1 and CDR2 are SGHDT and YYEEEE. CDR3 amino acids: CASSSLGTEASF.

V and J are TRBV6-1 and TRBJ2-1; TCRdb picks TRBD1, but there is no DNA to check that call. The CDR3 loop spans 16 amino acids. The germline gives CDR1 MNHNS, CDR2 SASEGT. This CDR3 is CASSEQGGDWGNEQFF.